Sequencing of this T cell receptor beta chain was carried out in a study of response to subunit inactivated influenza vaccine. Findings and limits, study-wide: Authors suggested each seasonal influenza vaccination recruits few new T cells.

The germline CDR1 and CDR2 sequences are SGHDT and YYEEEE. The CDR3 has 15 amino acids. V shed 3 bases and J shed 5 bases, with 17 bases lying between them. TCRdb redid the calling of the RT-PCR reads with MiXCR, one entry per CDR3 protein. Of 560,000 or so distinct CDR3 sequences in the sample, about 8% are singletons; the top ten hold 10% to 15%. This clonotype was picked up a small number of times. Antigen: not known. The sample consisted of PBMCs from blood, taken less than 30 months after vaccination. The chain uses TRBV5-6 and TRBJ2-5; TRBD1 or TRBD2 may be the D gene (5 bases each). The receptor comes from a man aged 45 to 70 who received an inactivated influenza vaccine. The CDR3 here is CASSSGPTPRETQYF. The DNA of the CDR3 is TGTGCCAGCAGCTCGGGGCCCACACCCCGGGAGACCCAGTACTTC.